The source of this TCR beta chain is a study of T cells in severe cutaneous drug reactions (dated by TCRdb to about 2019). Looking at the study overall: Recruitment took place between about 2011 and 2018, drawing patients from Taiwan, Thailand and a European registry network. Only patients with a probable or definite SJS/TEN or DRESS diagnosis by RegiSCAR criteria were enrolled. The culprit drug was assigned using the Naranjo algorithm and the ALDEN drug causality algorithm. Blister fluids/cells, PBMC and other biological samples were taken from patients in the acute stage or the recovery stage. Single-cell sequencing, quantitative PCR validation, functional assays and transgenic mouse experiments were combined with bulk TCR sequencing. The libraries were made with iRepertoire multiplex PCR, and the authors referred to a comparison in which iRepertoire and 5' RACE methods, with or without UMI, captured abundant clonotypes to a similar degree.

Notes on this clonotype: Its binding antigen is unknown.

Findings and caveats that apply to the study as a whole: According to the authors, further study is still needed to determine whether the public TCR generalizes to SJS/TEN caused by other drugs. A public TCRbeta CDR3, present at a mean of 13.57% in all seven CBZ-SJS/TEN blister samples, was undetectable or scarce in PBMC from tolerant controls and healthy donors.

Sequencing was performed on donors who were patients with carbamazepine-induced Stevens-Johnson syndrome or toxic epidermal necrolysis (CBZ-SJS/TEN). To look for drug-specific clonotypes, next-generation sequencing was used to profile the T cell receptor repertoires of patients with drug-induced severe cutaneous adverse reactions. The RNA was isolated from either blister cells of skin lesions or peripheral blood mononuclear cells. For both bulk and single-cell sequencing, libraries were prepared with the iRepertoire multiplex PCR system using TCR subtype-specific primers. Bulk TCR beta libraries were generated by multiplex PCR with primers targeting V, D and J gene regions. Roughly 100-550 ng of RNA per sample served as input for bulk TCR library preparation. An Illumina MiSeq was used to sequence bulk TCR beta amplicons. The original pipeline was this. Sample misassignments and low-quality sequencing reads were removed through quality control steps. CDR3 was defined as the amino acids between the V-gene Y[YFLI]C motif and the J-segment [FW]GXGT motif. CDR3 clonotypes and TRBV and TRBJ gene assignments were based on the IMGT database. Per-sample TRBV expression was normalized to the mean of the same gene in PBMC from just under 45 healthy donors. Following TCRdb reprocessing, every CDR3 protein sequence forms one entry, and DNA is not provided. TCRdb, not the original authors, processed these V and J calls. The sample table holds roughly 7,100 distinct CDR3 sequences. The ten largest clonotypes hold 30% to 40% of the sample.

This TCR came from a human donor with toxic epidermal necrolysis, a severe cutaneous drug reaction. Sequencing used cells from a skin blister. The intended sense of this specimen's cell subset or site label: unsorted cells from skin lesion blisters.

The CDR3 region has the sequence CAISDKAGGHNEQFF. The V gene is TRBV10-3 and the J gene is TRBJ2-1; TCRdb returns TRBD2, unconfirmable since there is no DNA. According to the germline V gene, CDR1 reads ENHRY and CDR2 reads SYGVKD. CDR3 length: 15 amino acids, cysteine to phenylalanine. No DNA is recorded.